This passage covers 2 T cell receptor beta chains from one sample sequenced in a study of OX40 agonist ivuxolimab in advanced cancers. This table comes from immunoSEQ multiplex PCR, and its TCRdb copy is limited to in-frame clones, with some not included. The table shows some 70,000 clones, with 80% to 90% occurring only once. The specimen comprised CD4+ or CD8+ T cells sorted from blood, sampled in a trial of the OX40 agonist ivuxolimab. Receptors originate from an adult with an advanced solid tumor such as melanoma, head and neck, liver or kidney cancer.

The CDR3: CASSGRTGGGDTEAFF. As DNA, the CDR3 is TGTGCCAGCAGTGGACGGACAGGCGGAGGGGACACTGAAGCTTTCTTT. The gene calls are TRBV6-1 and TRBJ1-1; 7 bases line up with TRBD1. V lost 4 bases, J lost 3 bases, and 11 bases stayed unmatched. This CDR3 has 16 residues. CDR1 is MNHNS and CDR2 is SASEGT in the germline V gene.

The chain recombines TRBV7-2 with TRBJ1-2, with D possibly being TRBD1 (6 bases). CDR1 and CDR2 from the germline V gene are SGHTA and FQGNSA. The V end was cut by 2 bases, the J end by 5 bases, with 9 bases between. This CDR3 is 13 amino acids long. CDR3 sequence: CASSLQGSYGYTF. The CDR3 DNA sequence: TGTGCCAGCAGCTTACAGGGGAGTTATGGCTACACCTTC.